A selection of T cell receptor beta chains follows, all from one sample in a study of lung T cells in sarcoidosis with Löfgren's syndrome. MiXCR, applied by TCRdb to the reads, yields one record per CDR3 protein. The top ten clones hold 8.7% of a sample with about 2,500 distinct CDR3 sequences, about 29% of them seen once. Input material: CD4+ T cells from PBMCs. Source of these receptors: a human donor with sarcoidosis (Löfgren's syndrome or another form), or a control subject (not recorded which). Both conserved end residues are part of each CDR3. A D gene is named only where the DNA matches it firmly. Where a row states a size, it is once, few, many or the class of an expanded clone; other rows omit it.

DNA	CDR3	J	size	D	V
TGTGCCAGCATCGGAGGAGCGGGAGGGTTGGGGACAGATACGCAGTATTTT	CASIGGAGGLGTDTQYF	TRBJ2-3	medium-sized	TRBD2	TRBV27
TGTGCCAGCAGCCCTACTAGCGCTTCAGATACGCAGTATTTT	CASSPTSASDTQYF	TRBJ2-3	many	TRBD2	TRBV28
TGCGCCAGCAGCCAACCCCTAGCGGGAGGCACCGGGGAGCTGTTTTTT	CASSQPLAGGTGELFF	TRBJ2-2	medium-sized	TRBD2	TRBV4-1
TGTGCCATCAGTGAGCGGACACAATACGAGCAGTACTTC	CAISERTQYEQYF	TRBJ2-7	medium-sized	.	TRBV10-3
TGCAGTGCTAGAGCCCTAGCGCGCACAGATACGCAGTATTTT	CSARALARTDTQYF	TRBJ2-3	large	.	TRBV20-1
TGCAGTGCTGGGGACACCACGTTAGAGACCCAGTACTTC	CSAGDTTLETQYF	TRBJ2-5	large	.	TRBV20-1
TGCAGCGTTGTTCCGGACAATGAGCAGTTCTTC	CSVVPDNEQFF	TRBJ2-1	medium-sized	.	TRBV29-1
TGTGCCAGCGCAGTATTTGGGACAGGGCCATCCTCTGGGGCCAACGTCCTGACTTTC	CASAVFGTGPSSGANVLTF	TRBJ2-6	medium-sized	TRBD1	TRBV18
TGCGCCAGCAGTGAGACTAGCGGCCGCACAGATACGCAGTATTTT	CASSETSGRTDTQYF	TRBJ2-3	large	TRBD2	TRBV10-2
TGCAGTGCTCCTGGACTAGCCTACAATGAGCAGTTCTTC	CSAPGLAYNEQFF	TRBJ2-1	.	TRBD2	TRBV20-1
TGCGCCAGCAGTGAGTCGCTCCCCACAGATACGCAGTATTTT	CASSESLPTDTQYF	TRBJ2-3	medium-sized	.	TRBV10-1
TGTGCCAGCAGTTACTCGAGTGTTTACTATGAGCAGTTCTTC	CASSYSSVYYEQFF	TRBJ2-1	.	.	TRBV6-5
TGCGCCAGCAGCCGTAAATTTGGACAGGGTCCCAACGAGCAGTACTTC	CASSRKFGQGPNEQYF	TRBJ2-7	medium-sized	TRBD1	TRBV4-1
TGTGCCAGCAGCTCGATGAACGCCGGGACTAGCGGTCGTAAGACCCAGTACTTC	CASSSMNAGTSGRKTQYF	TRBJ2-5	many	TRBD2	TRBV11-2
TGTGCCAGCAGTGTAGACAGGGGTCGCACTGAAGCTTTCTTT	CASSVDRGRTEAFF	TRBJ1-1	medium-sized	TRBD1	TRBV2
TGTGCCAGCAGTCAGGGCGGGAGGGGAAGCTACGAGCAGTTCTTC	CASSQGGRGSYEQFF	TRBJ2-1	.	TRBD2	TRBV6-2/TRBV6-3
TGTGCCAGCAGCTTACCCGGGGAGCTGTTTTTT	CASSLPGELFF	TRBJ2-2	medium-sized	.	TRBV7-2
TGTGCCAGCCGAGGAGGGCTTAACACTGAAGCTTTCTTT	CASRGGLNTEAFF	TRBJ1-1	large	.	TRBV6-1
TGCAGCGTTGAAGATCAGACTAGCGGGGGCAATGAGCAGTTCTTC	CSVEDQTSGGNEQFF	TRBJ2-1	medium-sized	TRBD2	TRBV29-1
TGTGCCAGCAGAGAACAGGGGGCCCTAAATCAGCCCCAGCATTTT	CASREQGALNQPQHF	TRBJ1-5	large	TRBD1	TRBV6-1
TGTGCCAGCAGTTTCAGGAAAAAGAACACTGAAGCTTTCTTT	CASSFRKKNTEAFF	TRBJ1-1	.	.	TRBV28
TGTGCCAGCAGTTCCATGGTGGTAGCGGGAACCTACGAGCAGTACTTC	CASSSMVVAGTYEQYF	TRBJ2-7	large	TRBD2	TRBV28
TGTGCCAGCAGTAGGGACAGAGAAGAGACCCAGTACTTC	CASSRDREETQYF	TRBJ2-5	medium-sized	TRBD1	TRBV2